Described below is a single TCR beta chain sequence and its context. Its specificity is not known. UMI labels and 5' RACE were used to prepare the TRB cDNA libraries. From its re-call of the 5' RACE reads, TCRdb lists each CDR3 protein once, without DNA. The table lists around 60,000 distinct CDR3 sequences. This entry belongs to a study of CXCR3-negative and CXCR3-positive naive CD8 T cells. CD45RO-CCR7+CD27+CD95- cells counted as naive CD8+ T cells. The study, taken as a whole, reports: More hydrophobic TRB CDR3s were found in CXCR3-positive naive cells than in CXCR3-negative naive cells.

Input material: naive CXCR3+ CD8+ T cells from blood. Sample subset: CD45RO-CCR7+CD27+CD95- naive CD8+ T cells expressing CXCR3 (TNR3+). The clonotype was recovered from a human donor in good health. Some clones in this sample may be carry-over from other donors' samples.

This CDR3 is CATSRDPRRHNYGYTF. The rearrangement links TRBV15 to TRBJ1-2; no DNA is available, so the TRBD1 call from TCRdb remains unchecked. The CDR3 runs to 16 residues. The germline V gene encodes CDR1 LNHNV and CDR2 YYDKDF (reference sequence).